Reported below is one TCR beta chain. This CDR3 has 14 residues. CDR1 is SGHNT and CDR2 is YYREEE in the germline V gene (reference sequence). Trimming took 6 bases from V and 5 from J; bases not matched to a gene: 7. This record belongs to a study of blood T cell repertoires in COVID-19. At the level of the study: The samples span acute and convalescent COVID-19 from the United States, Italy and Spain.

Authors' data handling: Quantification of nucleated cells was approximated via reference gene primer amplification. Assay: immunoSEQ multiplex PCR; the TCRdb copy retains only in-frame clones and omits some. That table supplies the V and J calls and clone size; D and trimming were determined from the DNA. The data hold around 140,000 clones, with 70% to 90% observed a single time. The specimen sequenced was peripheral blood. V gene TRBV5-4 combines with J gene TRBJ2-1, with 8 bases matching TRBD2. The TCR sequence derives from a human donor with acute or convalescent COVID-19. The donor label of this sample is uncertain. CDR3 loop: CASTRGGGDNEQFF. DNA for the CDR3: TGTGCCAGCACCCGGGGGGGCGGGGACAATGAGCAGTTCTTC.